Listed here is a single T cell receptor (beta chain). The data originate from a study of cytotoxic CD8 clonotypes in ibrutinib-treated CLL. Study-level background: Following a median approximately eleven months of treatment, with a range of 6 to 36, response samples were taken.

The table came from immunoSEQ multiplex PCR; TCRdb's copy has only in-frame clones and leaves some out. The data contain some 300,000 clones, almost 80% of them singletons. TCR beta libraries used around 2.2 micrograms of DNA from cryopreserved PBMCs. CDR3 length equals 13 residues. V was pared by 5 bases and J by 3 bases, with 14 bases between. Germline CDR1 is SQVTM and CDR2 is ANQGSEA. The TCR originated in a human donor with chronic lymphocytic leukemia. Material: PBMCs, obtained before ibrutinib treatment. This chain links TRBV29-1 with TRBJ2-7; TRBD1 or TRBD2 may be the D gene (5 bases each). CDR3 region: CSVKIRDVYEQYF. The DNA for the CDR3 is TGCAGCGTTAAAATCAGGGACGTCTACGAGCAGTACTTC.